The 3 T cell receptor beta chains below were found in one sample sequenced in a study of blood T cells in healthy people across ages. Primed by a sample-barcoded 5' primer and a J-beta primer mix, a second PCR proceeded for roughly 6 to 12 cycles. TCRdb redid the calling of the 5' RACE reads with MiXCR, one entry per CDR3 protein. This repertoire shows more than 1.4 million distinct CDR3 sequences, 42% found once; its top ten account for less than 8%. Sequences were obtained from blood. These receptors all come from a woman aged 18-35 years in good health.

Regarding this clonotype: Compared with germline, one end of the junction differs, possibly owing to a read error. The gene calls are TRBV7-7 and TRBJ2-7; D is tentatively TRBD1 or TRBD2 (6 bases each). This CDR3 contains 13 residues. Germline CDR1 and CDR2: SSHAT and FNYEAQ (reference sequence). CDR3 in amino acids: CASSQLGGHEQYF. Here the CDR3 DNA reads TGTGCTAGCAGCCAACTCGGGGGCCACGAGCAGTACTTC.

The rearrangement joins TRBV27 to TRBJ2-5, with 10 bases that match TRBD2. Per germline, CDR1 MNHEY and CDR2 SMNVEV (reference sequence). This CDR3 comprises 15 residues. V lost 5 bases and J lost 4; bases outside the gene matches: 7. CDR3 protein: CASSALAGVLETQYF. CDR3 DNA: TGTGCCAGCAGTGCTCTAGCGGGAGTATTAGAGACCCAGTACTTC.

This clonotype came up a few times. CDR3 protein: CSASRSTSYNEQFF. The DNA for the CDR3 is TGCAGTGCTAGTAGGTCTACCTCCTACAATGAGCAGTTCTTC. V and J are TRBV20-1 and TRBJ2-1; D remains ambiguous. Germline loops: CDR1 DFQATT, CDR2 SNEGSKA (reference sequence). V was shortened by 3 bases and J by 0 bases, with 9 bases between the two germline ends. This CDR3 has 14 amino acids.